Listed here are 14 T cell receptor beta chains from one sample, sequenced in a study of T cell repertoires in aging, cancer and after chemotherapy. Rearranged V-D-J TRB sequences were amplified with a mixed TRB-A/B primer pool. MiXCR, applied by TCRdb to the multiplex PCR reads, yields one record per CDR3 protein. Among about 17,000 distinct CDR3 sequences, 45% to 50% were seen once, and the ten largest hold 8% to 11%. Amplification of TCR beta used genomic DNA extracted from peripheral blood. Sample: blood. These receptors were collected from a human donor in good health.

V and J are TRBV19 and TRBJ2-1; 7 bases align to TRBD2. Germline lookup yields CDR1 LNHDA and CDR2 SQIVND (reference sequence). Germline trimming cut 11 bases from V and 8 bases from J; bases unmatched to any gene: 18. The CDR3 has 15 amino acids. CDR3: CASRWAAGNRDEQFF. As DNA, the CDR3 is TGTGCCTCCCGCTGGGCAGCGGGGAACCGGGATGAGCAGTTCTTC.

The sample holds one count of this clonotype. The chain has TRBV11-1 and TRBJ2-3; 12 bases are a match to TRBD2. The CDR3 sequence is 16 residues long. The trim removed 4 bases at V and 6 bases at J, leaving 8 bases unmatched. The germline gives CDR1 SGHAT, CDR2 FQDESV (reference sequence). The CDR3 spells CASSSLTSGGVDTQYF. CDR3 in DNA: TGTGCCAGCAGCTCGCTGACTAGCGGGGGAGTGGATACGCAGTATTTT.

This clonotype turned up a few times. This rearrangement joins TRBV6-5 to TRBJ1-1; TRBD1 matches 9 bases. With V trimmed by 4 bases and J by 3 bases, 6 bases remained unmatched. This CDR3 region has 15 residues. Germline V lookup: CDR1 MNHEY, CDR2 SVGAGI. CDR3 DNA: TGTGCCAGCAGTTTCGGACAGGGGTATGACACTGAAGCTTTCTTT. Translation: CASSFGQGYDTEAFF.

The rearrangement uses TRBV5-6 and TRBJ2-7, with a tentative D call TRBD1 (5 bases). The CDR3 is 12 amino acids. Between the trimmed V and J ends, which lost 5 bases and 3 bases, there was a span of 9 bases. Germline loops: CDR1 SGHDT, CDR2 YYEEEE. The CDR3: CASSSGHYEQYF. CDR3 nucleotides: TGTGCCAGCAGTTCTGGACACTACGAGCAGTACTTC.

This clonotype was seen once. The chain carries TRBV6-5 and TRBJ2-5, with TRBD1 matching 8 bases. The CDR3 runs to 14 residues. The trim removed 5 bases at V and 4 bases at J, leaving 6 bases unmatched. The germline gives CDR1 MNHEY, CDR2 SVGAGI. This CDR3 reads CASSAQTGAETQYF. CDR3 DNA sequence: TGTGCCAGCAGTGCCCAGACAGGGGCAGAGACCCAGTACTTC.

The chain couples TRBV12-3 or TRBV12-4 to TRBJ2-6; D may be TRBD1 (5 bases). V shed 6 bases and J shed 0 bases, with 9 bases lying between them. The CDR3 contains 15 residues. CDR3 loop: CASRPTASGANVLTF. CDR3 in DNA: TGTGCCAGCAGACCGACAGCCTCTGGGGCCAACGTCCTGACTTTC.

The V gene is TRBV19, the J gene TRBJ1-5; D perhaps matches TRBD1 (6 bases). Trimming removed 7 bases at V and 6 bases at J, with 16 bases between. Germline V gives CDR1 LNHDA, CDR2 SQIVND (reference sequence). This CDR3 has 14 residues. CDR3 DNA: TGTGCCAGTAACGGGGGGACACATCCTCAGCCCCAGCATTTT. Amino acid sequence: CASNGGTHPQPQHF.

The J gene is TRBJ2-2, the V gene TRBV30, with 10 bases aligning to TRBD2. Germline values: CDR1 GTSNPN, CDR2 SVGIG (reference sequence). The CDR3 runs 15 residues. Trimming cost V 1 base and J 6 bases; bases outside gene matches: 5. The CDR3 spells CAWSESGRESGELFF. DNA for the CDR3: TGTGCCTGGAGTGAGAGCGGGAGGGAGTCCGGGGAGCTGTTTTTT.

This clonotype was recorded a few times. The chain combines TRBV29-1 with TRBJ1-3; possibly TRBD1 for D (6 bases). Germline values: CDR1 SQVTM, CDR2 ANQGSEA. V dropped 5 bases and J dropped 4 bases, with 15 bases sitting between them. The CDR3 spans 14 residues. The CDR3 protein is CSVSPIGGGNTIYF. The CDR3 bases are TGCAGCGTTTCCCCCATCGGGGGCGGAAACACCATATATTTT.

This clonotype was seen only a few times. The chain uses TRBV27 and TRBJ2-3, with 13 positions matching TRBD2. The V segment lost 1 base and the J segment 0 bases; nucleotides outside the gene matches: 10. There are 20 residues in the CDR3. Germline V lookup: CDR1 MNHEY, CDR2 SMNVEV (reference sequence). The CDR3 loop reads CASSLFSGLAGDPSTDTQYF. The CDR3 DNA reads as TGTGCCAGCAGTTTATTCTCCGGACTAGCGGGAGACCCTAGCACAGATACGCAGTATTTT.

The gene calls are TRBV6-5 and TRBJ1-1; D not certain. The germline V and J ends were trimmed by 7 bases and 0 bases, with 9 bases remaining between them. The length of the CDR3 is 13 residues. Germline assignment: CDR1 MNHEY and CDR2 SVGAGI. The CDR3: CASTPSMNTEAFF. The CDR3 DNA reads as TGTGCCAGCACCCCGTCTATGAACACTGAAGCTTTCTTT.

The chain has TRBV5-6 and TRBJ2-1, with D possibly TRBD2 on 6 matching bases. Trimming left V 0 bases short and J 5 bases short, with 18 bases between. Germline CDR1 reads SGHDT; CDR2 reads YYEEEE. The CDR3 has 17 amino acids. The CDR3 spells CASSLELGGKAHNEQFF. CDR3 DNA: TGTGCCAGCAGCTTGGAGTTAGGCGGGAAGGCCCACAATGAGCAGTTCTTC.

The chain links TRBV19 to TRBJ2-2; TRBD1 agrees at 12 bases. The CDR3 spans 15 residues. Germline CDR1 reads LNHDA; CDR2 reads SQIVND (reference sequence). With V trimmed by 5 bases and J by 6 bases, 4 bases remained unmatched. CDR3 amino acids: CASSVGTGGSGELFF. CDR3 sequence (DNA): TGTGCCAGTAGTGTTGGGACAGGGGGCTCCGGGGAGCTGTTTTTT.

This clonotype came up a few times. The chain uses TRBV13 and TRBJ2-3; maybe TRBD2 (5 bases). Looked up from germline, CDR1 is PRHDT and CDR2 is FYEKMQ (reference sequence). Deletions cut 2 bases from V and 5 bases from J, with 17 bases between. CDR3 length: 16 amino acids. The CDR3 DNA reads as TGTGCCAGCAGCTTATCGCTAGCAGGAAATATAGATACGCAGTATTTT. Translated: CASSLSLAGNIDTQYF.